This T cell receptor beta chain was sequenced for a study of cytomegalovirus exposure and HLA in healthy donors (dated by TCRdb to about 2017). At the level of the whole study: In an earlier analysis of about 560 of the donors, approximately 300 Gb of sequence data and roughly 100 million unique TCR beta sequences from some 170 million T cells were reported. Because of strong linkage in the cohort, a few DR-DQ haplotypes were treated as single units for association and clustering. Across 398 genotyped donors of the cohort, an average of roughly 250,000 unique TCR beta nucleotide sequences per donor were sequenced, and 15% to 20% of those sequences were non-productive. High-throughput TCR immunosequencing, statistical association of individual TCRs with disease status, and machine learning were combined to predict cytomegalovirus infection status. HLA typing included class I and class II loci at four-digit resolution. Of the roughly 430 genotyped donors, over 70% fell in the genetic ancestry cluster associated with self-reported Caucasian donors. The study aimed to test whether signatures of past pathogen exposure could be identified by cataloging public T cell receptors. In a later analysis, previously published TCR beta repertoires from 666 donors were re-analyzed and high-resolution HLA genotyping was added so that TCR occurrence patterns could be studied. All discovery cohort repertoires had been generated on a single sequencing platform. About 300 gigabases of sequencing data and tens of millions of unique TCR sequences were included in an early release covering about 600 HLA-typed donors. Genome-wide SNP genotypes for about 55% of the 666 donors were used in a later genetic analysis, which treated that subset as a discovery cohort. The study profiled the T cell repertoires of 666 subjects by immunosequencing and related them to cytomegalovirus serostatus. Typing coverage differed by locus: A, B, C, DRB1 and DQB1 were typed in roughly 629-630 donors, DQA1 in about 560, DPA1 in around 580, and DPB1 in around 490. In the later analysis, no new phenotypic data were used to find candidate immune exposures; instead, reliance was placed on TCR beta sequences and their occurrence across donors. Alongside the repertoire data, information on donor age, sex, ethnicity and CMV serostatus was compiled. In an earlier analysis of around 540 of the donors, high-throughput TCR beta sequencing was used to judge whether each TCR beta V gene segment behaved as functional or pseudogenic. Along with the roughly 670-subject first cohort, a separate validation cohort of over 90 different subjects was used.

The cohort consisted of hundreds of healthy bone marrow donors. All cohort members were sampled while nominally healthy, although unrecorded immune exposures were likely present. The donor tested CMV seropositive, placing the donor among the 250 to 350 seropositive members of the cohort. Every donor gave a peripheral blood sample, and the peripheral blood mononuclear cells from that sample were used for TCR beta sequencing. Genomic DNA was extracted from the blood cell samples with the Qiagen DNeasy Blood Extraction Kit. Comments on this clone: What antigen it recognizes has not been identified. No base qualities exist here, and no much larger clone lies one base off it.

Library generation was performed with the immunoSEQ multiplex PCR assay. For the multiplex PCR, a mixture combining 60 forward primers for TCR Vbeta segments and 13 reverse primers for TCR Jbeta segments was used. The CDR3 region of rearranged TCR beta genes was amplified from genomic DNA by a multiplex PCR assay. The Illumina HiSeq System was used to sequence the amplified TCR beta libraries as 87-base-pair reads. Turning to the authors' computational methods: Across the 670 or so repertoires, a later analysis counted tens of millions of unique TCR beta chains, 9 million to 14 million of which were shared by at least two donors. Raw reads were error-corrected and collapsed into unique sequences by a nearest-neighbor algorithm in which closely related sequences were merged to remove PCR and sequencing errors. Alignment of CDR3 sequences to IMGT reference sequences was used to assign V, D and J gene segments. For a sequence to be retained, at least a six-nucleotide match to both a V gene segment and a J gene segment was required. A rearrangement counted as productive if the CDR3 had no stop codons and remained in frame with V and J, and every other rearrangement counted as non-productive. Following IMGT convention, CDR3 was defined as the stretch from the second conserved V-encoded cysteine to the conserved J-encoded phenylalanine. The earlier analysis of fewer than 750 of the donors excluded sequences that lacked an unambiguous match to a single V gene segment. An earlier analysis of 587 of the donors called V segments functional above 56.7% productive rearrangements and segregating when the between-donor standard deviation exceeded 5%. To diagnose cytomegalovirus status from the catalog of TCR beta chain sequences, a statistical classification framework was built. In a later analysis, TCR nucleotide sequences were compared against IMGT/GENE-DB human TR gene sequences so that V and J genes could be assigned. The TCRdist pipeline was used in a later analysis to assign CDR3 sequences and most-parsimonious VDJ recombination scenarios. A later analysis defined each TCR beta chain by its CDR3 amino acid sequence plus V-gene family, and excluded reads lacking a unique V-gene family. A later analysis removed 592 highly shared, low-generation-probability nucleotide sequences to deal with suspected cross-contamination and a sequencing artifact. In a later analysis, a clonal expansion index for each public chain was calculated from normalized within-repertoire ranks of inferred template counts. In a later analysis, generation probabilities were computed using a VDJ recombination model fitted to out-of-frame rearrangements, and the results were checked against IGoR. In a later analysis, TCR-TCR, TCR-HLA and TCR-CMV co-occurrence was scored with hypergeometric tests, and a repertoire-size bias correction was applied to TCR pairs. A later analysis estimated false discovery rates by permuting HLA or CMV assignments 20 times. In a later analysis, co-occurring TCRs were grouped with DBSCAN, and TCRdist sequence similarity was added when clustering was performed within HLA-allele-positive subsets. Co-occurrence clustering excluded repertoires with fewer than 30,000 or more than 120,000 public chains, plus five with anomalous nucleotide sharing. In TCRdb, the immuneACCESS table is reduced to in-frame sequences with V and J assigned. These tables do not hold every clone; where another copy was compared, an unresolved V gene accounts for under half, and the others remain unexplained. That table gives V, J and clone size, and the DNA gave D and trimming. The sample table contains about 180,000 clones; only one count was recorded for 80% of them. Of the sample, around 7.3% falls within the top ten clones.

The junction shows trimming of 7 bases on V and 4 bases on J, and the gene matches do not reach 9 bases of it. Per the germline V gene, SNHLY is the CDR1 and FYNNEI is the CDR2. The CDR3 spans 15 residues, from the cysteine through the phenylalanine. Kept here is only the CDR3 DNA, which spans 45 bases and is read in frame from base 1. Study-wide findings and limitations: A few of the identified cytomegalovirus-associated TCR beta chains were confirmed in vitro to be specific for cytomegalovirus antigens. The earlier analysis of fewer than 750 of the donors excluded some 16 rarely observed V segments, including chromosome 9 orphons, because counts were too low. Most TCR sequences were observed very rarely across donors, whereas some public TCRs were present in many individuals. Specific HLA alleles were associated with about 17,000 TCR beta sequences at a false discovery rate of 0.05 in a later analysis. A further reported finding was that TCR beta sequences accurately predicted the HLA-A and HLA-B alleles for most subjects in the first cohort. Strong co-occurrence of HLA alleles, especially DR and DQ, made assigning TCR associations to individual alleles difficult. In a later analysis, TCR association rates were found to vary across HLA loci, with the most associated TCRs seen for DRB1 alleles and the fewest for HLA-C alleles. Because some donors lacked HLA typing at each locus, the association tests relied only on the typed subset. This cohort had only TCR beta chains sequenced, and the lack of alpha or paired-chain data limited which features could be detected. The 87-base-pair reads could not distinguish some IMGT-functional V segments, including TRBV6-2 and TRBV6-3, so those segments were excluded. In a later analysis, HLA-associated TCR beta chains were found to be more clonally expanded and to have lower generation probabilities than equally common non-associated chains. According to a later analysis, parvovirus B19, influenza, CMV and Epstein-Barr virus appeared linked to several top co-occurrence clusters. Roughly uniform sequencing depth across donors was assumed in presence/absence analyses, although this assumption may not hold. In a later genetic analysis, a missense DCLRE1C variant was associated with V-gene and J-gene trimming of TCR beta chains, and the association was replicated in an independent cohort. According to a later genetic analysis, donors in an Asian-associated ancestry cluster had fewer N-insertions in productive TCRs than the roughly 700-donor mean. The only immune exposure information available for the cohort was CMV serostatus. Correlated functional status among segregating V segments might be attributable to linkage disequilibrium, but an unknown experimental factor could not be ruled out. In an earlier analysis of about 550 of the donors, most TCR beta V segments were observed in productive rearrangements about 87% or about 30% of the time, broadly matching IMGT annotations. Cytomegalovirus status was reported to be diagnosed by the classifier with high specificity and sensitivity in both the original and validation cohorts. According to the authors, the approach could potentially be generalized to other disease states and immunological phenotypes. A later analysis found that most CMV-associated TCR beta chains appeared HLA-restricted, with HLA associations seemingly driven largely by CMV exposure. In the study, around 150 TCR beta chains were listed as associated with cytomegalovirus. A group of highly shared sequence variants was considered likely to be a technical artifact of the sequencing pipeline.

In this chain, TRBV2 is recombined with TRBJ2-1, and 8 junctional nucleotides match TRBD2. The sample taken for sequencing was PBMCs. The receptor was isolated from a man aged 25-40 years in good health and CMV-seropositive. The CDR3 corresponds to CASTSPGGGYNEQFF. In nucleotide form, the sequence is TGTGCCAGCACCTCGCCCGGCGGGGGGTACAATGAGCAGTTCTTC.